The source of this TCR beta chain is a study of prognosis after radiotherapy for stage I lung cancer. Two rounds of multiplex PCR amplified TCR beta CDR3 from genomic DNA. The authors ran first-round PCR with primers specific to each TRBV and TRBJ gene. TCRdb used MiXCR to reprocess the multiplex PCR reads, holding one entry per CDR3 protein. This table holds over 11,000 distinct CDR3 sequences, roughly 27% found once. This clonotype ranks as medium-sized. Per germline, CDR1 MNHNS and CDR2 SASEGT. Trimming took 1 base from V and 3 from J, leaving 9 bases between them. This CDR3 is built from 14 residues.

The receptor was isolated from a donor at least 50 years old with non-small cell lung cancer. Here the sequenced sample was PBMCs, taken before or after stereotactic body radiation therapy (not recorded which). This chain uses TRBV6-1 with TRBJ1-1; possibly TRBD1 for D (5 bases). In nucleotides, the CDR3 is TGTGCCAGCAGTGAAGGAGGGGTGTACACTGAAGCTTTCTTT. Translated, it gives CASSEGGVYTEAFF.